This TCR beta chain was sequenced during a study of metastatic and nonmetastatic thyroid tumors. On the study more broadly: Samples came from malignant and benign thyroid patients, and repertoires were compared across blood and tumor or nodule tissue.

In the authors' workflow: In papillary thyroid cancer, a distant-metastasis classifier was built using CDR3 differences across clinicopathological groups. MiXCR reprocessed the PCR reads for TCRdb. TCRdb's processing, not the authors' own work, is the source of the V and J calls. The data show about 41,000 clones, 24% seen once. All patients reached thyroid surgery having received no treatment beforehand. This clone turned up a few times. Its target is unknown. This CDR3 has 14 amino acids. Germline-derived CDR1 and CDR2 are MNHNS and SASEGT. The ends lost 2 bases at V and 7 bases at J; junction bases unmatched: 5. Broader study findings: Malignant tumors reportedly showed significantly higher TCR beta diversity than benign nodules in both blood and tumor.

The sample comprised tumor tissue. The receptor was isolated from a female donor with papillary thyroid cancer or a benign thyroid nodule (not recorded which). Some clones in this sample may be carry-over from other donors' samples. The chain combines TRBV6-1 with TRBJ1-2; 9 bases are a match to TRBD1. This chain's CDR3 is CASSERGQGIGYTF. The CDR3 coding sequence is TGTGCCAGCAGTGAACGGGGACAGGGAATTGGCTACACCTTC.